This T cell receptor beta chain was recorded in a study of blood T cells in healthy people across ages. Alongside a J-beta primer mix, a sample-barcoded 5' primer served in a second PCR lasting about 6 to 12 cycles. TCRdb recomputed calls from the 5' RACE reads with MiXCR, one row per CDR3 protein. The sample records hundreds of thousands of distinct CDR3 sequences, 20% to 25% being singletons. The CDR3 loop spans 14 amino acids. CDR1 and CDR2 from the germline V gene are DFQATT and SNEGSKA (reference sequence). The J gene is TRBJ2-1, the V gene TRBV20-1; 10 nucleotides line up with TRBD1. The J call may not be correct, given that the DNA end is closer to TRBJ2-5. This sequence was found in a man in his 70s in good health. Material for sequencing was blood. CDR3: CSATDRGLRETQYF. The CDR3 coding sequence is TGCAGTGCTACGGACAGGGGGTTGCGGGAGACCCAGTACTTC.